The 18 T cell receptor beta chains reported below all come from one sample, sequenced in a study of T cell repertoires in cytomegalovirus infection. Their recognized antigens are unknown. TCRdb recomputed calls from the reads with MiXCR, one row per CDR3 protein. Among approximately 390,000 distinct CDR3 sequences listed, about 32% were seen once. The specimen was cultured PBMCs, collected from culture after CMV antigen stimulation. The source of these receptors is a human donor in good health (CMV status not recorded). Some clones in this sample may be carry-over from other donors' samples.

A few counts support this clonotype. The chain is built from TRBV11-2 and TRBJ2-3; D is unclear. CDR1 SGHAT and CDR2 FQNNGV come from the germline V gene. The CDR3 sequence is 15 residues long. Trimming cost V 0 bases and J 4 bases, with 11 bases left between them. The chain's CDR3 is CASSLDGLSPDTQYF. The CDR3 nucleotides read TGTGCCAGCAGCTTAGATGGCCTTTCCCCAGATACGCAGTATTTT.

The V and J genes are TRBV19 and TRBJ2-5; TRBD2 is a possible D gene (6 bases). There are 16 residues in the CDR3. Between the trimmed V and J ends, which lost 3 bases and 5 bases, there was a span of 19 bases. CDR1 is LNHDA, CDR2 SQIVND, per germline (reference sequence). The CDR3 sequence is CASSIGASVIQETQYF. Here the CDR3 DNA reads TGTGCCAGTAGTATCGGGGCTAGCGTGATTCAGGAGACCCAGTACTTC.

This clonotype was seen a few times. V usage is TRBV6-1 and J usage is TRBJ2-3, with a weak D call TRBD2 (6 bases). Trimming left V 4 bases short and J 9 bases short, with 14 bases between. The CDR3 has 13 residues. From germline, CDR1 is MNHNS and CDR2 SASEGT. The CDR3 nucleotides are TGTGCCAGCAGTGGGGGACTCCCTAAGACGCAGTATTTT. Translation: CASSGGLPKTQYF.

The V gene is TRBV6-1, the J gene TRBJ2-1, with 8 bases fitting TRBD2. The germline CDR1 and CDR2 sequences are MNHNS and SASEGT. V shed 7 bases, J shed 6 bases, and the junction held 2 bases outside the gene matches. The CDR3 runs to 12 residues. The CDR3 loop reads CASKTSANEQFF. The CDR3 DNA reads as TGTGCCAGCAAGACTAGCGCCAATGAGCAGTTCTTC.

Ten or more counts support this clonotype. This chain links TRBV7-2 with TRBJ1-2; 9 bases map to TRBD1. CDR1 and CDR2 (germline): SGHTA, FQGNSA. V lost 5 bases, J lost 4 bases, and 8 bases stayed unmatched. CDR3 length: 15 amino acids. CDR3 loop: CASSARQGVVYGYTF. CDR3 sequence (DNA): TGTGCCAGCAGCGCTAGACAGGGGGTCGTCTATGGCTACACCTTC.

The chain uses TRBV20-1 and TRBJ2-1; D gene ambiguous. CDR3 size: 10 residues. The germline CDR1 and CDR2 sequences are DFQATT and SNEGSKA (reference sequence). V lost 6 bases and J 2 bases, leaving 2 bases between the germline ends. CDR3 sequence reads: CSATYNEQFF. The CDR3 DNA is TGCAGTGCCACCTACAATGAGCAGTTCTTC.

The chain is built from TRBV7-8 and TRBJ2-3, with 11 positions matching TRBD2. Germline lookup yields CDR1 SGHVS and CDR2 FQNEAQ. The CDR3 has 17 residues. J gave up 6 bases and V 2 bases, and 10 bases lay outside the gene matches. In DNA, the CDR3 is TGTGCCAGCAGCTTATGGGTTAGCGGGAGGGCCGACGATACGCAGTATTTT. Translating gives CASSLWVSGRADDTQYF.

This clonotype appeared many times. The chain is built from TRBV7-8 and TRBJ1-1; 8 bases match TRBD1. Germline CDR1 SGHVS, CDR2 FQNEAQ. J gave up 1 base and V 5 bases, and 6 bases lay outside the gene matches. This CDR3 spans 15 amino acids. CDR3 nucleotide sequence: TGTGCCAGCAGCGCAATTACAGGGGGGAACACTGAAGCTTTCTTT. It codes for CASSAITGGNTEAFF.

The rearrangement links TRBV11-2 to TRBJ2-1, with D perhaps being TRBD1 or TRBD2 (6 bases each). Germline loops: CDR1 SGHAT, CDR2 FQNNGV. V was pared by 2 bases and J by 2 bases, with 13 bases between. The CDR3 sequence is 16 residues long. The CDR3 DNA is TGTGCCAGCAGCTTAATCATGGGGGGCCCCTACAATGAGCAGTTCTTC. Amino acids: CASSLIMGGPYNEQFF. Filled out from reference TRBV11-2 and TRBJ2-1, the complete variable domain reads EAGVAQSPRYKIIEKRQSVAFWCNPISGHATLYWYQQILGQGPKLLIQFQNNGVVDDSQLPKDRFSAERLKGVDSTLKIQPAKLEDSAVYLCASSLIMGGPYNEQFFGPGTRLTVL.

V and J are TRBV27 and TRBJ1-6; 7 bases are shared with TRBD1. The V gene end was trimmed by 7 bases and the J gene end by 5 bases; junction bases not matched to a gene: 2. The CDR3 is 13 amino acids. From germline, CDR1 is MNHEY and CDR2 SMNVEV (reference sequence). CDR3 nucleotide sequence: TGTGCCAGCACTGGACAGGATAATTCACCCCTCCACTTT. Translated, it gives CASTGQDNSPLHF.

This clonotype came up a few times. The chain has TRBV12-3 or TRBV12-4 and TRBJ2-1, with a possible D match to TRBD1 (5 bases). The V and J ends lost 6 bases and 5 bases respectively, with 17 bases between them. The CDR3 has 15 residues. CDR3 bases: TGTGCCAGCAGACAATTAGGACAAGGCGACAATGAGCAGTTCTTC. It translates to CASRQLGQGDNEQFF.

V usage is TRBV2 and J usage is TRBJ2-7, with a tentative D call TRBD2 (6 bases). Between the trimmed V and J ends, which lost 5 bases and 1 base, there was a span of 9 bases. The CDR3 totals 13 residues. Germline CDR1 is SNHLY and CDR2 is FYNNEI. CDR3 in amino acids: CASSYSGSYEQYF. DNA for the CDR3: TGTGCCAGCAGTTATAGCGGATCCTACGAGCAGTACTTC.

Here the CDR3 reads CASSSLAGVRETQYF. The CDR3 bases are TGTGCCAGCAGCTCACTAGCGGGAGTCCGAGAGACCCAGTACTTC. The chain has TRBV7-2 and TRBJ2-5; 11 bases map to TRBD2. This CDR3 spans 15 amino acids. Germline V gene lookup returns CDR1 SGHTA and CDR2 FQGNSA. V was pared by 4 bases and J by 4 bases, with 5 bases of the junction left unmatched. Full variable domain (remainder filled in from reference TRBV7-2 and TRBJ2-5): GAGVSQSPSNKVTEKGKDVELRCDPISGHTALYWYRQSLGQGLEFLIYFQGNSAPDKSGLPSDRFSAERTGGSVSTLTIQRTQQEDSAVYLCASSSLAGVRETQYFGPGTRLLVL.

This clonotype has more than one count but fewer than ten. V gene TRBV12-3 or TRBV12-4 combines with J gene TRBJ1-6; possible D gene TRBD1, 5 bases. The CDR3 extends over 14 amino acids. Trimming left V 6 bases short and J 9 bases short, with 15 bases between. The chain's CDR3 is CASSPGLPLSPLHF. As DNA, the CDR3 is TGTGCCAGCAGCCCAGGGTTACCTCTTTCACCCCTCCACTTT.

This clonotype is a singleton in its sample. The CDR3 loop is CASETLREGHNEQFF. Written as DNA, the CDR3 is TGTGCCAGCGAGACCCTCCGGGAGGGCCACAATGAGCAGTTCTTC. V usage is TRBV6-5 and J usage is TRBJ2-1; 8 bases line up with TRBD2. The CDR3 is 15 residues long. The germline gives CDR1 MNHEY, CDR2 SVGAGI. The V gene end was trimmed by 8 bases and the J gene end by 5 bases; junction bases not matched to a gene: 11.

CDR3 sequence reads: CASTRGLMNTEAFF. CDR3 in DNA: TGTGCCAGCACTAGGGGGTTGATGAACACTGAAGCTTTCTTT. This chain connects TRBV6-2 or TRBV6-3 to TRBJ1-1, with D possibly being TRBD1 (6 bases). The V gene's germline CDR1 is MNHEY and CDR2 SVGEGT. Trimming cost V 7 bases and J 0 bases, with 12 bases left between them. CDR3 length: 14 amino acids.

This clonotype has more than one count but fewer than ten. V is TRBV7-9 and J is TRBJ2-5; 10 bases line up with TRBD2. Per germline, CDR1 SEHNR and CDR2 FQNEAQ (reference sequence). CDR3 length: 15 residues. Losses at the gene ends were 5 bases for V and 2 bases for J; bases not matched to a gene: 5. CDR3 loop: CASSPGTSAQETQYF. The DNA of the CDR3 is TGTGCCAGCAGCCCCGGGACTAGCGCACAAGAGACCCAGTACTTC.

This clonotype appeared many times. The chain joins TRBV7-8 to TRBJ2-1, with 13 bases matching TRBD2. The germline gives CDR1 SGHVS, CDR2 FQNEAQ. With V trimmed by 8 bases and J by 0 bases, 4 bases remained unmatched. There are 16 residues in the CDR3. DNA for the CDR3: TGTGCCAGCCGCCGGACTAGCGGGAGCTCCTACAATGAGCAGTTCTTC. As protein: CASRRTSGSSYNEQFF.